A single sample is the source of the 15 T cell receptor beta chains below, sequenced in a study of CD8+CD57+ T cells in acquired aplastic anemia. It was patients with CD8+CD57+ cell expansion by flow cytometry who were chosen for sequencing. Genomic DNA templated the TCR beta VDJ and CDR3 profiling. A single record per CDR3 protein comes from TCRdb applying MiXCR to the reads. The profile shows about 160,000 distinct CDR3 sequences, around 50% of them singletons. Sequencing was performed on sorted CD4+, CD8+, or CD8+CD57+ T cells (not recorded which) from PBMCs. The receptors derive from a human donor with aplastic anemia.

This clonotype has a count of ten or more. This chain connects TRBV9 to TRBJ1-2, with D unclear. In germline, CDR1 is SGDLS, CDR2 YYNGEE. Trimming stripped 4 bases from V and 4 bases from J, with 11 bases between. This CDR3 spans 13 amino acids. The CDR3 DNA is TGTGCCAGCAGCTCCCTTGATGGCTATGGCTACACCTTC. Protein sequence: CASSSLDGYGYTF.

This clonotype appeared many times. V usage is TRBV14 and J usage is TRBJ2-7; TRBD1 agrees at 7 bases. The CDR3 totals 14 residues. The ends lost 2 bases at V and 4 bases at J; junction bases unmatched: 5. Germline lookup yields CDR1 SGHDN and CDR2 FVKESK. Here the CDR3 reads CASSQRGQLYEQYF. CDR3 nucleotide sequence: TGTGCCAGCAGCCAAAGGGGACAGCTTTACGAGCAGTACTTC.

In its sample, this clonotype was seen a few times. This chain joins TRBV15 and TRBJ2-7; unclear D gene. In germline, CDR1 is LNHNV, CDR2 YYDKDF (reference sequence). The V gene lost 2 bases and the J gene lost 3 bases, with 5 bases spanning the gap. This CDR3 has 12 amino acids. The chain's CDR3 is CATSRTNYEQYF. CDR3 coding DNA: TGTGCCACCAGCAGAACGAACTACGAGCAGTACTTC. The full variable domain, its missing parts supplied by reference TRBV15 and TRBJ2-7, is DAMVIQNPRYQVTQFGKPVTLSCSQTLNHNVMYWYQQKSSQAPKLLFHYYDKDFNNEADTPDNFQSRRPNTSFCFLDIRSPGLGDTAMYLCATSRTNYEQYFGPGTRLTVT.

This clonotype has a count of ten or more. The rearrangement links TRBV6-5 to TRBJ2-3; TRBD2 matches 9 bases. The CDR3 consists of 16 residues. V trimming: 0 bases; J trimming: 0 bases; junction bases outside the gene matches: 1. Germline assignment: CDR1 MNHEY and CDR2 SVGAGI. The CDR3 loop reads CASSYSSGGSTDTQYF. The CDR3 DNA sequence: TGTGCCAGCAGTTACTCGAGCGGGGGGAGCACAGATACGCAGTATTTT.

This clonotype showed up many times. The V gene is TRBV19, the J gene TRBJ2-2; perhaps D is TRBD1 or TRBD2 (5 bases each). Germline V gene data show CDR1 as LNHDA and CDR2 as SQIVND (reference sequence). Between the trimmed V and J ends, which lost 3 bases and 7 bases, there was a span of 18 bases. CDR3 length: 16 amino acids. CDR3 region: CASSMRGPPMGGELFF. In DNA, the CDR3 is TGTGCCAGTAGTATGAGGGGACCCCCAATGGGCGGGGAGCTGTTTTTT. Full variable domain (rest looked up from reference TRBV19 and TRBJ2-2): DGGITQSPKYLFRKEGQNVTLSCEQNLNHDAMYWYRQDPGQGLRLIYYSQIVNDFQKGDIAEGYSVSREKKESFPLTVTSAQKNPTAFYLCASSMRGPPMGGELFFGEGSRLTVL.

This clonotype was seen more than once but under ten times. The chain has TRBV2 and TRBJ1-6, with D unclear. V dropped 1 base and J dropped 7 bases, with 5 bases sitting between them. This CDR3 has 13 amino acids. The germline gives CDR1 SNHLY, CDR2 FYNNEI. The CDR3 protein is CASSEVANSPLHF. CDR3 nucleotide sequence: TGTGCCAGCAGTGAAGTAGCAAATTCACCCCTCCACTTT. The full variable domain, rest sourced from reference TRBV2 and TRBJ1-6, is EPEVTQTPSHQVTQMGQEVILRCVPISNHLYFYWYRQILGQKVEFLVSFYNNEISEKSEIFDDQFSVERPDGSNFTLKIRSTKLEDSAMYFCASSEVANSPLHFGNGTRLTVT.

In its sample, this clonotype was seen many times. The chain links TRBV20-1 to TRBJ2-5; 7 positions match TRBD2. The CDR3 spans 15 residues. Germline V gene sequence: CDR1 DFQATT, CDR2 SNEGSKA (reference sequence). V was pared by 3 bases and J by 2 bases, with 9 bases of the junction left unmatched. The CDR3 protein is CSASAREIRQETQYF. In nucleotides, the CDR3 is TGCAGTGCTAGTGCGCGGGAGATCCGTCAAGAGACCCAGTACTTC.

The chain is built from TRBV10-3 and TRBJ1-5; D gene unclear. The CDR3 length is 16 residues. Germline V gene data show CDR1 as ENHRY and CDR2 as SYGVKD. V lost 3 bases and J lost 0, with 12 bases in between. In DNA form, the CDR3 reads TGTGCCATCAGTGACCCAGACGGAAATAGCAATCAGCCCCAGCATTTT. Translating it yields CAISDPDGNSNQPQHF.

The J gene is TRBJ1-1, the V gene TRBV5-1; the D gene is possibly TRBD1 (6 bases). V was trimmed by 4 bases and J by 3 bases, leaving 13 bases between them. The CDR3 contains 14 residues. Germline assignment: CDR1 SGHRS and CDR2 YFSETQ. For the CDR3, the DNA is TGCGCCAGCAGCGCAGGGGACGGGTACACTGAAGCTTTCTTT. Amino acid sequence: CASSAGDGYTEAFF.

The chain has TRBV19 and TRBJ2-3; TRBD2 agrees at 8 bases. CDR1 is LNHDA, CDR2 SQIVND, per germline (reference sequence). With 5 bases clipped from V and 6 bases from J, the junction kept 7 bases outside the gene matches. CDR3 length equals 14 residues. The CDR3 region is CASSESGSYDTQYF. The CDR3 DNA sequence: TGTGCCAGTAGTGAGAGCGGGAGTTACGATACGCAGTATTTT.

The table lists this clonotype with a few counts. J is TRBJ2-1 and V is TRBV20-1; D is undetermined. The V gene lost 1 base and the J gene lost 7 bases, with 8 bases spanning the gap. Looked up from germline, CDR1 is DFQATT and CDR2 is SNEGSKA (reference sequence). The CDR3 contains 12 residues. The CDR3 bases are TGCAGTGCTAGAGTTCAGGAAAATGAGCAGTTCTTC. It codes for CSARVQENEQFF.

This clonotype was seen ten or more times. The rearrangement uses TRBV4-2 and TRBJ1-3; D not certain. This CDR3 comprises 16 residues. V lost 4 bases to trimming and J lost 2 bases, with 15 bases between them. Germline V gene sequence: CDR1 LGHNA, CDR2 YNFKEQ. The CDR3 sequence: CASSPTDSRTGNTIYF. The CDR3 nucleotides read TGTGCCAGCAGCCCAACGGACTCCAGGACTGGAAACACCATATATTTT.

The chain links TRBV6-1 to TRBJ1-4; 7 bases align to TRBD1. The CDR3 runs 13 residues. V was pared by 9 bases and J by 9 bases, with 10 bases of the junction left unmatched. CDR1 MNHNS and CDR2 SASEGT come from the germline V gene. In nucleotides, the CDR3 is TGTGCCAGTATGATCAGGGGGGGGAAAAAACTGTTTTTT. Translating it yields CASMIRGGKKLFF.

The V and J genes are TRBV10-3 and TRBJ2-7; D not resolved. The CDR3 runs to 16 residues. Germline assignment: CDR1 ENHRY and CDR2 SYGVKD. Deletions cut 4 bases from V and 6 bases from J, with 22 bases between. The CDR3 bases are TGTGCCATCAGTGGAGGCAGTGCTACCCTAGTAGGCGAGCAGTACTTC. It codes for CAISGGSATLVGEQYF.

The chain carries TRBV25-1 and TRBJ1-4; D ambiguous. Germline V gives CDR1 MGHDK, CDR2 SYGVNS. Trimming took off 3 bases at V and 3 bases at J, with 17 bases between the two ends. The CDR3 length is 17 residues. The CDR3 reads CASSDSITSAPNEKLFF. The DNA of the CDR3 is TGTGCCAGCAGTGACTCCATAACAAGTGCACCTAATGAAAAACTGTTTTTT.